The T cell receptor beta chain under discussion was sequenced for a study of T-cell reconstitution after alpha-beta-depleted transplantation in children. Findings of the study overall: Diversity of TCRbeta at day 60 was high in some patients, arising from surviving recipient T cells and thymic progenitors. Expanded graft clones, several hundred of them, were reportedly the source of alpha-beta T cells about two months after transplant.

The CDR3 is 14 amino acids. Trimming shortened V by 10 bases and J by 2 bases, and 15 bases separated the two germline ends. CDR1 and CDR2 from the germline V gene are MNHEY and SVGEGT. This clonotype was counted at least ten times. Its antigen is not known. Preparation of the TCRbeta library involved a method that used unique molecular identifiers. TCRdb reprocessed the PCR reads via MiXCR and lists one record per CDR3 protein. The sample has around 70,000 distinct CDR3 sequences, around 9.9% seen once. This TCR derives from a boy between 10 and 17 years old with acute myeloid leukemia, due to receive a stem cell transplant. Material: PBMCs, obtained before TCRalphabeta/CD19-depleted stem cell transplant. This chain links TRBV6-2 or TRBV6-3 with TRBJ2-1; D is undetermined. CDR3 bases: TGTGCCATCGCCTGGTCCCCTGCCTACAATGAGCAGTTCTTC. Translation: CAIAWSPAYNEQFF.